These 29 T cell receptor beta chains came from one sample sequenced in a study of memory CD4+ T cells and cytomegalovirus serostatus. Some clones are missing from TCRdb's copy, which holds only in-frame ones; the method was immunoSEQ multiplex PCR. The top ten hold roughly 1% of the sample, which has just over 25,000 clones, about 79% seen once. The sort gate was single viable CD3+CD4+CD8-CD45RO+ cells for memory CD4+ T cells. Sequenced material: memory CD4+ T cells from blood. Receptors were obtained from an adult in good health and CMV-seronegative.

The rearrangement uses TRBV6-5 and TRBJ2-5, with no clear D. In germline, CDR1 is MNHEY, CDR2 SVGAGI. The V end lost 0 bases, the J end lost 0 bases, and 5 bases lay between the germline ends. The CDR3 runs to 14 residues. The CDR3 loop reads CASSYSRHQETQYF. The CDR3 DNA sequence: TGTGCCAGCAGTTACTCGAGACACCAAGAGACCCAGTACTTC.

This chain links TRBV10-2 with TRBJ2-1; 11 bases match TRBD2. The junction had 9 bases not matched to a gene; V was cut back by 3 bases and J by 5 bases. The CDR3 contains 17 residues. Looked up from germline, CDR1 is WSHSY and CDR2 is SAAADI. This chain's CDR3 is CASSDLPGTSGNNEQFF. Here the CDR3 DNA reads TGCGCCAGCAGTGACCTACCCGGGACTAGCGGAAACAATGAGCAGTTCTTC.

This chain joins TRBV7-2 and TRBJ1-4; D possibly corresponds to TRBD1 (5 bases). CDR3 length: 14 amino acids. The germline V gene encodes CDR1 SGHTA and CDR2 FQGNSA. Trimming removed 5 bases from V and 2 bases from J, with 9 bases in between. The CDR3 nucleotides are TGTGCCAGCAGCGCGCGGGGGACTAATGAAAAACTGTTTTTT. Residues: CASSARGTNEKLFF. Together with reference TRBV7-2 and TRBJ1-4, the CDR3 gives the full variable domain: GAGVSQSPSNKVTEKGKDVELRCDPISGHTALYWYRQSLGQGLEFLIYFQGNSAPDKSGLPSDRFSAERTGGSVSTLTIQRTQQEDSAVYLCASSARGTNEKLFFGSGTQLSVL.

A few counts support this clone. The J gene is TRBJ2-2, the V gene TRBV5-4; the D is unclear. This CDR3 is 15 amino acids long. The V and J ends lost 5 bases and 0 bases respectively, with 11 bases between them. CDR1 SGHNT and CDR2 YYREEE come from the germline V gene (reference sequence). CDR3 sequence (DNA): TGTGCCAGCAGACGGACGTCTTCGAACACCGGGGAGCTGTTTTTT. Encoded protein: CASRRTSSNTGELFF.

The rearrangement links TRBV27 to TRBJ1-4; D remains unclear. This CDR3 comprises 14 residues. Germline CDR1 and CDR2: MNHEY and SMNVEV (reference sequence). V dropped 4 bases and J dropped 4 bases, with 10 bases sitting between them. CDR3 DNA sequence: TGTGCCAGCAGTTCTCGTGGTGGTAATGAAAAACTGTTTTTT. Translating gives CASSSRGGNEKLFF.

The chain uses TRBV6-1 and TRBJ1-3; D is unclear. This CDR3 has 14 amino acids. With 3 bases removed from V and 3 bases from J, the gap between germline ends came to 9 bases. CDR1 is MNHNS and CDR2 is SASEGT in the germline V gene. The CDR3 nucleotides are TGTGCCAGCAGTGAGCGGGCAGGTGGAAACACCATATATTTT. This sequence encodes CASSERAGGNTIYF.

V is TRBV7-8 and J is TRBJ2-1, with 8 bases that match TRBD2. V was clipped by 1 base and J by 6 bases; unmatched bases: 2. This CDR3 contains 14 residues. Germline V gene sequence: CDR1 SGHVS, CDR2 FQNEAQ. The CDR3 sequence is CASSLGREGNEQFF. The CDR3 region has the DNA TGTGCCAGCAGCTTAGGACGGGAGGGCAATGAGCAGTTCTTC.

The chain links TRBV7-8 to TRBJ1-2; maybe TRBD1 (5 bases). From germline, CDR1 is SGHVS and CDR2 FQNEAQ. This CDR3 comprises 14 residues. The V gene lost 4 bases and the J gene lost 8 bases, with 17 bases spanning the gap. The DNA of the CDR3 is TGTGCCAGCAGCTCCCCCCGGGACCTCGGGGGCTACACCTTC. Translation gives CASSSPRDLGGYTF.

The V and J genes are TRBV7-2 and TRBJ1-5; possible D gene TRBD1, 5 bases. V lost 0 bases, J lost 0 bases, and 9 bases lay in between. The length of the CDR3 is 16 residues. Germline V gene data show CDR1 as SGHTA and CDR2 as FQGNSA. CDR3: CASSLALTDSNQPQHF. For the CDR3, the DNA is TGTGCCAGCAGCTTAGCGCTGACAGATAGCAATCAGCCCCAGCATTTT.

In nucleotides, the CDR3 is TGTGCCAGCTCACCTCCGGGACAGGGGTCTGGCTACACCTTC. Its translation: CASSPPGQGSGYTF. The V gene is TRBV18, the J gene TRBJ1-2; 10 bases are a match to TRBD1. V lost 3 bases and J lost 7; bases outside the gene matches: 5. This CDR3 is 14 amino acids long. CDR1 is KGHSH, CDR2 LQKENI, per germline.

The genes are TRBV11-2 and TRBJ2-5; TRBD2 agrees at 12 bases. Germline V gene lookup returns CDR1 SGHAT and CDR2 FQNNGV. V was pared by 5 bases and J by 0 bases, with 4 bases of the junction left unmatched. The CDR3 runs 16 residues. In nucleotides, the CDR3 is TGTGCCAGCAGCCCCACTAGCGGGGGGTACCAAGAGACCCAGTACTTC. Amino acid sequence: CASSPTSGGYQETQYF.

This chain uses TRBV5-1 with TRBJ2-7, with D perhaps being TRBD1 or TRBD2 (5 bases each). CDR3 length: 11 amino acids. V lost 4 bases and J 6 bases, leaving 8 bases between the germline ends. Germline V gene lookup returns CDR1 SGHRS and CDR2 YFSETQ. The chain's CDR3 is CASSARGEQYF. The CDR3 DNA sequence: TGCGCCAGCAGCGCGAGGGGCGAGCAGTACTTC.

The chain links TRBV4-3 to TRBJ2-7, with D hard to call. The germline V gene encodes CDR1 LGHNA and CDR2 YSLEER. The CDR3 sequence is 15 residues long. Trimming left V 4 bases short and J 2 bases short, with 15 bases between. The CDR3 DNA reads TGCGCCAGCAGCCTCAAAGCGACTGGGACCTACGAGCAGTACTTC. Its translation: CASSLKATGTYEQYF.

V gene TRBV7-9 combines with J gene TRBJ1-1, with D maybe TRBD1 (6 bases). Germline assignment: CDR1 SEHNR and CDR2 FQNEAQ (reference sequence). V was trimmed by 11 bases and J by 1 base, leaving 17 bases between them. CDR3 length: 14 residues. The CDR3 nucleotides are TGTGCCTTTGACGGGGGCTGGAGGAACACTGAAGCTTTCTTT. Its translation: CAFDGGWRNTEAFF.

By proportion, this clone is medium-sized. The rearrangement links TRBV6-1 to TRBJ1-6; the match to TRBD1 covers 12 bases. After removal of 4 bases from V and 7 bases from J, the junction contained 11 bases not matched to a gene. The CDR3 length is 18 residues. Germline CDR1 is MNHNS and CDR2 is SASEGT. The CDR3 reads CASSAGQGAGGSNSPLHF. CDR3 nucleotides: TGTGCCAGCAGTGCGGGACAGGGGGCTGGTGGGTCGAATTCACCCCTCCACTTT.

This chain uses TRBV21-1 with TRBJ2-7. TRBV21-1 is recorded as a pseudogene. CDR3 size: 17 residues. CDR3 bases: TGTGCCAGCAGCAAAGAGGGGAGGGACAGATCGGCCTACGAGCAGTACTTC. It is translated as CASSKEGRDRSAYEQYF.

The chain combines TRBV19 with TRBJ1-5; 12 nucleotides agree with TRBD1. Germline V CDR1 and CDR2: LNHDA, SQIVND (reference sequence). This CDR3 comprises 18 residues. Trimming at V came to 3 bases and at J to 5 bases, leaving 11 bases not matched to a gene. In nucleotides, the CDR3 is TGTGCCAGTAGTATTTGGGGGGGACAGGGGGCGCGTGATCAGCCCCAGCATTTT. It encodes CASSIWGGQGARDQPQHF.

V and J are TRBV28 and TRBJ1-1; perhaps TRBD1 as D (6 bases). The CDR3 totals 14 residues. Germline V gene data show CDR1 as MDHEN and CDR2 as SYDVKM. Trimming stripped 4 bases from V and 4 bases from J, with 13 bases between. CDR3 sequence reads: CASSSGGGTTEAFF. DNA of the CDR3: TGTGCCAGCAGTTCTGGAGGGGGGACCACTGAAGCTTTCTTT.

V is TRBV5-8 and J is TRBJ2-1, with 9 nucleotides matching TRBD1. The length of the CDR3 is 18 residues. J lost 1 base, V lost 3 bases, and 11 bases had no gene match. The germline V gene encodes CDR1 SGHTS and CDR2 YDEGEE. Written as DNA, the CDR3 is TGTGCCAGCAGCTCTTCCGGGACAGGGCTGGGGTCCTACAATGAGCAGTTCTTC. It encodes CASSSSGTGLGSYNEQFF.

The chain uses TRBV14 and TRBJ2-2; the D gene is possibly TRBD2 (5 bases). The V end lost 2 bases, the J end lost 3 bases, and 7 bases lay between the germline ends. There are 14 residues in the CDR3. Germline assignment: CDR1 SGHDN and CDR2 FVKESK. The CDR3 loop reads CASSQTSYTGELFF. In nucleotides, the CDR3 is TGTGCCAGCAGCCAAACTAGTTACACCGGGGAGCTGTTTTTT.

A few counts support this clone. CDR3 DNA: TGTGCCAGCTCACCAGGCAGAGATCAGCCCCAGCATTTT. As protein: CASSPGRDQPQHF. The chain carries TRBV18 and TRBJ1-5; no firm D call. Germline V gene sequence: CDR1 KGHSH, CDR2 LQKENI. The CDR3 has 13 residues. Trimming left V 2 bases short and J 5 bases short, with 7 bases between.

V is TRBV6-5 and J is TRBJ2-1; 7 bases are a match to TRBD1. The CDR3 runs 13 residues. Trimming cost V 6 bases and J 7 bases; bases outside gene matches: 6. Looked up from germline, CDR1 is MNHEY and CDR2 is SVGAGI. This CDR3 is CASRGTARNEQFF. The CDR3 nucleotides read TGTGCCAGCAGGGGGACAGCCAGGAATGAGCAGTTCTTC.

The J gene is TRBJ1-2, the V gene TRBV5-4; D unresolved. There are 16 residues in the CDR3. Germline CDR1 is SGHNT and CDR2 is YYREEE (reference sequence). V gave up 4 bases and J gave up 7 bases, with 23 bases separating them. The CDR3 protein is CASSPTLDKNMGGYTF. DNA of the CDR3: TGTGCCAGCAGCCCCACCTTGGATAAGAACATGGGTGGCTACACCTTC.

The J gene is TRBJ2-5, the V gene TRBV10-2; D call uncertain. V gave up 0 bases and J gave up 2 bases, with 7 bases separating them. CDR1 is WSHSY and CDR2 is SAAADI in the germline V gene. The CDR3 is 14 amino acids. CDR3 loop: CASSESVNQETQYF. The CDR3 nucleotides are TGCGCCAGCAGTGAGTCGGTCAATCAAGAGACCCAGTACTTC.

The rearrangement links TRBV18 to TRBJ2-3, with 7 positions matching TRBD1. CDR1 is KGHSH and CDR2 is LQKENI in the germline V gene. Trimming cost V 4 bases and J 1 base; bases outside gene matches: 2. This CDR3 is 14 amino acids long. In nucleotides, the CDR3 is TGTGCCAGCTCACAGGGGGCTCGCACAGATACGCAGTATTTT. Its protein is CASSQGARTDTQYF.

The genes are TRBV6-5 and TRBJ2-3; TRBD2 might be the D (5 bases). Germline V CDR1 and CDR2: MNHEY, SVGAGI. Trimming took off 5 bases at V and 6 bases at J, with 9 bases between the two ends. The CDR3 sequence is 12 residues long. CDR3 coding DNA: TGTGCCAGCAGTCCTACGGGGGATACGCAGTATTTT. Translating gives CASSPTGDTQYF.

V gene TRBV7-2 combines with J gene TRBJ1-5; tentatively, D is TRBD1 (5 bases). The germline V gene encodes CDR1 SGHTA and CDR2 FQGNSA. V lost 1 base, J lost 2 bases, and 9 bases lay in between. This CDR3 is 15 amino acids long. CDR3 DNA sequence: TGTGCCAGCAGCTTAGGGGGGGGAGGCAATCAGCCCCAGCATTTT. As protein: CASSLGGGGNQPQHF. The full variable domain, with the rest looked up from reference TRBV7-2 and TRBJ1-5, is GAGVSQSPSNKVTEKGKDVELRCDPISGHTALYWYRQSLGQGLEFLIYFQGNSAPDKSGLPSDRFSAERTGGSVSTLTIQRTQQEDSAVYLCASSLGGGGNQPQHFGDGTRLSIL.

This chain joins TRBV5-1 and TRBJ2-2; D perhaps matches TRBD2 (6 bases). The CDR3 extends over 16 amino acids. V lost 0 bases and J lost 2, with 11 bases in between. Germline V gives CDR1 SGHRS, CDR2 YFSETQ. The CDR3 here is CASSLGGIFNTGELFF. The DNA of the CDR3 is TGCGCCAGCAGCTTGGGCGGGATCTTCAACACCGGGGAGCTGTTTTTT.

V and J are TRBV7-9 and TRBJ1-1; possible D gene TRBD1, 5 bases. CDR1 is SEHNR and CDR2 is FQNEAQ in the germline V gene (reference sequence). V lost 3 bases and J 3 bases, leaving 14 bases between the germline ends. The CDR3 loop spans 15 amino acids. CDR3 DNA: TGTGCCAGCAGCTTCTTGGGGGGGAAAGACACTGAAGCTTTCTTT. Its translation is CASSFLGGKDTEAFF.